This T cell receptor beta chain derives from a study of T-cell reconstitution after alpha-beta-depleted transplantation in children. Study findings and constraints: From newly produced T cells came most of the T-cell counts and diversity one year after transplant.

V was pared by 6 bases and J by 2 bases, with 7 bases of the junction left unmatched. The CDR3 runs to 15 residues. The germline CDR1 and CDR2 sequences are ENHRY and SYGVKD. It was with unique molecular identifiers that the TCRbeta library was prepared. In TCRdb, the PCR reads were re-called with MiXCR into one record per CDR3 protein. Of 200,000 to 300,000 distinct CDR3 sequences in the sample, roughly 26% were seen once. This clonotype showed up just once. Its cognate antigen is unknown. The chain uses TRBV10-3 and TRBJ1-5, with 7 bases fitting TRBD1. The receptor was derived from a girl aged 2 to 9 with Fanconi anemia, due to receive a stem cell transplant. The input for sequencing was PBMCs, taken before TCRalphabeta/CD19-depleted stem cell transplant. The CDR3 DNA reads as TGTGCCATCAGCGCTGACAGGGACGGCAATCAGCCCCAGCATTTT. Its protein product is CAISADRDGNQPQHF.